This passage covers 22 T cell receptor beta chains from one sample sequenced in a study of identical twins. TCRdb ran MiXCR on the 5' RACE reads and lists one entry per CDR3 protein. The sample consists of hundreds of thousands of distinct CDR3 sequences, 6% to 6.5% of them appearing once. Sequenced sample: naive T cells sorted from blood. The receptors were gathered from a man aged 18 to 29 in good health.

This clonotype showed up just a few times. The rearrangement joins TRBV5-6 to TRBJ2-7; perhaps TRBD2 as D (6 bases). Germline V gives CDR1 SGHDT, CDR2 YYEEEE. The CDR3 is 15 amino acids. Trimming took 4 bases from V and 7 from J, leaving 21 bases between them. The CDR3, as DNA: TGTGCCAGCAGCCAGAAAATAACGGAGGGTCGGGAGCAGTACGTC. Translated, it gives CASSQKITEGREQYV.

This clonotype showed up many times. The rearrangement uses TRBV12-3 or TRBV12-4 and TRBJ2-5, with 9 bases that match TRBD2. The CDR3 consists of 16 residues. V shed 6 bases, J shed 5 bases, and the junction held 13 bases outside the gene matches. CDR3 nucleotides: TGTGCCAGCAGCCCTGGGGGACTAGCCTCGAAGGAGACCCAGTACTTC. It yields the protein CASSPGGLASKETQYF.

This clonotype was seen only a few times. The rearrangement links TRBV7-9 to TRBJ2-7, with D unclear. CDR1 and CDR2 from the germline V gene are SEHNR and FQNEAQ (reference sequence). CDR3 length: 14 amino acids. V was cut by 1 base and J by 4 bases, with 11 bases left in between. In nucleotides, the CDR3 is TGTGCCAGCAGCTTAGGTTTGGTAGAATACGAGCAGTACTTC. It encodes CASSLGLVEYEQYF.

The rearrangement links TRBV7-6 to TRBJ2-5, with D possibly TRBD1 on 7 matching bases. The germline CDR1 and CDR2 sequences are SGHVS and FNYEAQ. This CDR3 contains 16 residues. V dropped 3 bases and J dropped 1 base, with 15 bases sitting between them. The CDR3 protein is CASSFHQGGFQETQYF. The CDR3 nucleotides are TGTGCCAGCAGCTTCCACCAGGGGGGATTCCAAGAGACCCAGTACTTC.

This clonotype was recorded many times. The chain has TRBV12-3 or TRBV12-4 and TRBJ2-1, with TRBD2 matching over 10 bases. This CDR3 has 18 residues. J lost 6 bases, V lost 5 bases, and 16 bases had no gene match. The CDR3 spells CASSPLEKAGGLSNEQFF. As DNA, the CDR3 is TGTGCCAGCAGTCCCCTCGAGAAAGCGGGAGGGCTGAGCAATGAGCAGTTCTTC.

This clonotype has ten or more counts. V and J are TRBV20-1 and TRBJ1-6; TRBD1 matches 7 bases. Germline V gene data show CDR1 as DFQATT and CDR2 as SNEGSKA (reference sequence). The CDR3 has 15 residues. V shed 0 bases and J 10 bases; nucleotides not matched to a gene: 9. CDR3 sequence: CSARDLGGGQSPLHF. Written as DNA, the CDR3 is TGCAGTGCTAGAGATCTTGGAGGGGGCCAATCACCCCTCCACTTT.

The sample holds many counts of this clonotype. The chain couples TRBV12-3 or TRBV12-4 to TRBJ2-4; 7 bases align to TRBD1. This CDR3 is built from 13 residues. The trim removed 4 bases at V and 7 bases at J, leaving 4 bases unmatched. The CDR3 DNA reads as TGTGCCAGCAGTTGGGACAGTAGGAACATTCAGTACTTC. Translation gives CASSWDSRNIQYF.

The genes are TRBV21-1 and TRBJ2-7; whether TRBD1, the table's D call, matches the DNA was not checked. TRBV21-1 is a pseudogene segment. The CDR3 length is 21 residues. CDR3 loop: CASTEYRDRGEASGRAYEQYV. The CDR3 nucleotides read TGTGCCAGCACCGAATACCGGGACAGGGGGGAAGCTAGCGGGAGGGCCTACGAGCAGTACGTC.

In its sample, this clonotype was seen many times. This chain connects TRBV20-1 to TRBJ2-3; 7 nucleotides align to TRBD2. Germline loops: CDR1 DFQATT, CDR2 SNEGSKA (reference sequence). The ends lost 0 bases at V and 1 base at J; junction bases unmatched: 7. This CDR3 has 16 residues. The CDR3 DNA sequence: TGCAGTGCTAGAGATCAGGAGCGGGGAGGCACAGATACGCAGTATTTT. Residues: CSARDQERGGTDTQYF.

There are a few counts of this clonotype. The CDR3 DNA follows: TGTGCCAGCAAAACAGGGACAACATCCTCACCAGATACGCAGTATTTT. Residues: CASKTGTTSSPDTQYF. This chain joins TRBV28 and TRBJ2-3; D possibly corresponds to TRBD1 (6 bases). V was cut by 7 bases and J by 4 bases, with 21 bases left in between. The length of the CDR3 is 16 residues. The germline V gene has CDR1 MDHEN and CDR2 SYDVKM.

This clonotype was seen more than once but under ten times. The chain carries TRBV15 and TRBJ2-1; D is possibly TRBD1 (6 bases). Germline CDR1 LNHNV, CDR2 YYDKDF (reference sequence). The CDR3 loop spans 14 amino acids. V gave up 0 bases and J gave up 9 bases, with 12 bases separating them. The DNA for the CDR3 is TGTGCCACCAGCAGAGAACCCACAGGGCTTGAGCAGTTCTTC. It is translated as CATSREPTGLEQFF.

The rearrangement uses TRBV6-1 and TRBJ2-1; a weak D match, TRBD1 (5 bases). CDR1 is MNHNS and CDR2 is SASEGT in the germline V gene. CDR3 length: 15 amino acids. The germline V and J ends were trimmed by 6 bases and 0 bases, with 12 bases remaining between them. CDR3 sequence (DNA): TGTGCCAGCAGCCAGGGTTGGAGCTCCTACAATGAGCAGTTCTTC. Translation gives CASSQGWSSYNEQFF.

This clonotype was detected ten times or more. V gene TRBV12-3 or TRBV12-4 combines with J gene TRBJ2-1, with D possibly TRBD1 on 5 matching bases. The CDR3 has 12 residues. Trimming took 6 bases from V and 4 from J, leaving 7 bases between them. CDR3 loop: CASSRQYNEQFF. CDR3 coding DNA: TGTGCCAGCAGCCGACAGTACAATGAGCAGTTCTTC.

This clonotype was observed at least ten times. The J gene is TRBJ1-1, the V gene TRBV7-8; TRBD1 might be the D (6 bases). From germline, CDR1 is SGHVS and CDR2 FQNEAQ. The ends were cut back, 1 base at V and 0 bases at J, with 9 bases in the middle. The CDR3 is made up of 15 amino acids. In DNA form, the CDR3 reads TGTGCCAGCAGCTTAGAGGGGGTTATGAACACTGAAGCTTTCTTT. Translation gives CASSLEGVMNTEAFF.

This clonotype occurred a few times. This chain connects TRBV5-1 to TRBJ1-1; a possible D gene is TRBD1 (5 bases). This CDR3 contains 15 residues. Germline V gene sequence: CDR1 SGHRS, CDR2 YFSETQ. The V end lost 2 bases, the J end lost 1 base, and 12 bases lay between the germline ends. CDR3 sequence (DNA): TGCGCCAGCAGCTTCCTGACGGGGGAGAACACTGAAGCTTTCTTT. Translating gives CASSFLTGENTEAFF.

This clonotype was seen ten or more times. The chain has TRBV6-5 and TRBJ2-3; D unresolved. Trimming shortened V by 6 bases and J by 2 bases, and 9 bases separated the two germline ends. This CDR3 is built from 13 residues. Germline-derived CDR1 and CDR2 are MNHEY and SVGAGI. The CDR3 spells CASRYPYTDTQYF. Here the CDR3 DNA reads TGTGCCAGCAGGTACCCGTACACAGATACGCAGTATTTT.

In nucleotides, the CDR3 is TGTGCCAGCAGCAACCCCGGGACAGGGGGGCGTTGGGAGCAGTACTTC. This gives the protein CASSNPGTGGRWEQYF. This rearrangement joins TRBV7-9 to TRBJ2-7; TRBD1 agrees at 11 bases. The CDR3 totals 16 residues. CDR1 is SEHNR, CDR2 FQNEAQ, per germline (reference sequence). The V segment lost 5 bases and the J segment 7 bases; nucleotides outside the gene matches: 13.

This clonotype was seen repeatedly, ten times or more. The CDR3 region has the DNA TGTGCCAGCAGTGAAGGACGGCGGGGAGAGACCCAGTACTTC. Amino acid sequence: CASSEGRRGETQYF. This sequence joins TRBV12-3 or TRBV12-4 and TRBJ2-5, with a tentative D call TRBD2 (6 bases). The V end lost 5 bases, the J end lost 4 bases, and 14 bases lay between the germline ends. The CDR3 is 14 residues long.

The chain links TRBV3-1 to TRBJ2-1, with TRBD1 matching over 8 bases. CDR1 and CDR2 (germline): LGHDT, YNNKEL (reference sequence). V lost 3 bases, J lost 7 bases, and 11 bases stayed unmatched. The CDR3 runs 16 residues. The CDR3 here is CASSHGQDRVRNEQFF. For the CDR3, the DNA is TGTGCCAGCAGCCACGGTCAGGACAGGGTTAGGAATGAGCAGTTCTTC.

This clonotype has a count of ten or more. One end of the junction fails to match germline, which may point to a read error. This chain uses TRBV5-1 with TRBJ1-5, with 9 bases that match TRBD1. Germline V gene data show CDR1 as SGHRS and CDR2 as YFSETQ. This CDR3 contains 14 residues. The CDR3 bases are TGTGCCAGCAGTTTGCGGACAGGGGATCAGCCCCAGCATTTT. It is translated as CASSLRTGDQPQHF. The full variable domain, rest sourced from reference TRBV5-1 and TRBJ1-5, is KAGVTQTPRYLIKTRGQQVTLSCSPISGHRSVSWYQQTPGQGLQFLFEYFSETQRNKGNFPGRFSGRQFSNSRSEMNVSTLELGDSALYLCASSLRTGDQPQHFGDGTRLSIL.

In its sample, this clonotype was seen many times. DNA for the CDR3: TGCGCCAGCAGCAAACTAGCGGGAGACACCGGGGAGCTGTTTTTT. Its protein is CASSKLAGDTGELFF. The chain recombines TRBV5-1 with TRBJ2-2, with 11 bases lining up with TRBD2. The CDR3 totals 15 residues. V lost 4 bases, J lost 3 bases, and 2 bases stayed unmatched. CDR1 is SGHRS and CDR2 is YFSETQ in the germline V gene.

The V gene is TRBV29-1, the J gene TRBJ2-1; possible D gene TRBD2, 5 bases. The germline V gene encodes CDR1 SQVTM and CDR2 ANQGSEA. Trimming shortened V by 7 bases and J by 15 bases, and 19 bases separated the two germline ends. The CDR3 is made up of 11 amino acids. CDR3 sequence reads: CSDLLGPSPFF. The CDR3 region has the DNA TGCAGCGACCTACTAGGCCCGTCTCCGTTCTTC.